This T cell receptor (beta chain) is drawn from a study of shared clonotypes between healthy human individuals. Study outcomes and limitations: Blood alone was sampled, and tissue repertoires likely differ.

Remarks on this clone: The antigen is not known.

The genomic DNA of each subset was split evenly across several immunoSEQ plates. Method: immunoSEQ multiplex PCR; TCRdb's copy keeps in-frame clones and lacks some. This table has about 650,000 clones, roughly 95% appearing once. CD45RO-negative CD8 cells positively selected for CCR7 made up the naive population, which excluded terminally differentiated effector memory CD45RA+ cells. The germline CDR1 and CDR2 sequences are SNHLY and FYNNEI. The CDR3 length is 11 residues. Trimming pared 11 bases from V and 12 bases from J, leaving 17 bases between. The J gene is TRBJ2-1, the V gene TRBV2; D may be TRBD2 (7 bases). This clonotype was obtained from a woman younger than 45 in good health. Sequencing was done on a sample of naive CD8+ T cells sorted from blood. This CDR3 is CAAGAGEMQFF. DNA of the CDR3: TGTGCCGCAGGGGCGGGGGAGATGCAGTTCTTC. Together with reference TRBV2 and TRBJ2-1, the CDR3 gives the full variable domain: EPEVTQTPSHQVTQMGQEVILRCVPISNHLYFYWYRQILGQKVEFLVSFYNNEISEKSEIFDDQFSVERPDGSNFTLKIRSTKLEDSAMYFCAAGAGEMQFFGPGTRLTVL.